Shown below are 23 T cell receptor beta chains from a single sample sequenced in a study of shared clonotypes between healthy human individuals (dated by TCRdb to 2018 to 2021). Receptors were amplified or captured by the immunoSEQ multiplex PCR assay. TCRdb provides this immuneACCESS table in a form limited to in-frame rearrangements. Some clones are lacking; in checked studies, under half of them reflect an unresolved V gene, and why the rest are absent is not known. Recorded for this sample are about 2.4 million clones; just over 90% of them occurred a single time. The top ten constitute 0.11% to 0.15% of the sample. Sequencing used naive CD4+ T cells sorted from blood. Interpreted using the paper, the cell subset or site label stands for: CD45RA+ positively selected. The receptors originated from a man in his late teens or twenties in good health.

In regard to this clone: Different DNA sequences within this sample yield the same CDR3. The rearrangement uses TRBV5-1 and TRBJ2-7; the match to TRBD2 covers 11 bases. The CDR3 contains 15 residues. Germline CDR1 and CDR2: SGHRS and YFSETQ. Unmatched junction bases numbered 2, after V lost 0 bases and J lost 3 bases. The DNA of the CDR3 is TGCGCCAGCAGCTTGGGACTAGCGGGGAGCTACGAGCAGTACTTC. Translation: CASSLGLAGSYEQYF.

Note on this clone: This sample includes further DNA sequences coding for the same CDR3. This chain links TRBV5-1 with TRBJ1-4; no definite D call. Looked up from germline, CDR1 is SGHRS and CDR2 is YFSETQ. V was shortened by 0 bases and J by 0 bases, with 6 bases between the two germline ends. This CDR3 contains 15 residues. In DNA form, the CDR3 reads TGCGCCAGCAGCTTGGAATATGCAACTAATGAAAAACTGTTTTTT. It is translated as CASSLEYATNEKLFF.

A word on this clone: The sample carries other DNA sequences with the same CDR3. The J gene is TRBJ2-3, the V gene TRBV5-1; 9 bases line up with TRBD1. CDR1 SGHRS and CDR2 YFSETQ come from the germline V gene. The CDR3 contains 15 residues. The trim removed 3 bases at V and 3 bases at J, leaving 5 bases unmatched. The CDR3, as DNA: TGCGCCAGCAGCTCCCTGACAGGGGGAACAGATACGCAGTATTTT. Translated: CASSSLTGGTDTQYF. The full variable domain, in which reference TRBV5-1 and TRBJ2-3 provide the parts outside the CDR3, is KAGVTQTPRYLIKTRGQQVTLSCSPISGHRSVSWYQQTPGQGLQFLFEYFSETQRNKGNFPGRFSGRQFSNSRSEMNVSTLELGDSALYLCASSSLTGGTDTQYFGPGTRLTVL.

V gene TRBV7-2 combines with J gene TRBJ2-1, with 9 bases identical to TRBD1. Trimming removed 6 bases from V and 0 bases from J; junction bases left unmatched: 3. The CDR3 has 15 residues. Per the germline V gene, CDR1 is SGHTA and CDR2 is FQGNSA. CDR3 coding DNA: TGTGCCAGCAGGCCACAGGGGGCCTCCTACAATGAGCAGTTCTTC. This encodes CASRPQGASYNEQFF.

This clone has only a few counts. The V call is TRBV6-5, the J call TRBJ1-1; D ambiguous. V gave up 4 bases and J gave up 0 bases, with 6 bases separating them. Looked up from germline, CDR1 is MNHEY and CDR2 is SVGAGI. The CDR3 has 13 amino acids. The CDR3 loop reads CASSSKMNTEAFF. Here the CDR3 DNA reads TGTGCCAGCAGTTCCAAGATGAACACTGAAGCTTTCTTT.

This clone was detected once. The chain joins TRBV18 to TRBJ2-7; tentative D call: TRBD1 (6 bases). Germline V gene data show CDR1 as KGHSH and CDR2 as LQKENI. This CDR3 spans 14 amino acids. V lost 4 bases and J lost 7, with 17 bases in between. In DNA form, the CDR3 reads TGTGCCAGCTCACTCCGACAGGACAGCGGAGAGCAGTACTTC. Translating it yields CASSLRQDSGEQYF.

Regarding this clone: In the same sample, other DNA sequences code for this CDR3. DNA for the CDR3: TGCGCCAGCAGTTCGGGACAGTCCACAGATACGCAGTATTTT. Translation gives CASSSGQSTDTQYF. V usage is TRBV5-1 and J usage is TRBJ2-3; 7 bases fit TRBD1. Trimming took 5 bases from V and 2 from J; bases not matched to a gene: 5. The germline V gene has CDR1 SGHRS and CDR2 YFSETQ. The length of the CDR3 is 14 residues. The full variable domain, in which reference TRBV5-1 and TRBJ2-3 provide the parts outside the CDR3, is KAGVTQTPRYLIKTRGQQVTLSCSPISGHRSVSWYQQTPGQGLQFLFEYFSETQRNKGNFPGRFSGRQFSNSRSEMNVSTLELGDSALYLCASSSGQSTDTQYFGPGTRLTVL.

V usage is TRBV10-3 and J usage is TRBJ2-1; no reliable D call. The CDR3 extends over 15 amino acids. V was pared by 3 bases and J by 7 bases, with 16 bases between. Germline V gene data show CDR1 as ENHRY and CDR2 as SYGVKD. CDR3 sequence (DNA): TGTGCCATCAGTGACTCTCGCGGCCTGGGAAATGAGCAGTTCTTC. This encodes CAISDSRGLGNEQFF.

The chain couples TRBV2 to TRBJ2-3; D might be TRBD1 (5 bases). Germline assignment: CDR1 SNHLY and CDR2 FYNNEI. Trimming pared 2 bases from V and 4 bases from J, leaving 7 bases between. The CDR3 extends over 13 amino acids. CDR3 nucleotide sequence: TGTGCCAGCAGTGAACAGGGCGCAGATACGCAGTATTTT. Translation: CASSEQGADTQYF.

The J gene is TRBJ1-2, the V gene TRBV2; TRBD1 matches 9 bases. Germline V CDR1 and CDR2: SNHLY, FYNNEI. The CDR3 consists of 13 residues. Trimming took 6 bases from V and 4 from J; bases not matched to a gene: 3. The CDR3 region is CASRTGGAYGYTF. Written as DNA, the CDR3 is TGTGCCAGCAGGACAGGGGGGGCCTATGGCTACACCTTC. The full variable domain, in which reference TRBV2 and TRBJ1-2 provide the parts outside the CDR3, is EPEVTQTPSHQVTQMGQEVILRCVPISNHLYFYWYRQILGQKVEFLVSFYNNEISEKSEIFDDQFSVERPDGSNFTLKIRSTKLEDSAMYFCASRTGGAYGYTFGSGTRLTVV.

As regards this clone: Other DNA variants within this sample encode the same CDR3. The chain joins TRBV5-4 to TRBJ1-5, with TRBD1 as a possible D gene (5 bases). The length of the CDR3 is 13 residues. Germline lookup yields CDR1 SGHNT and CDR2 YYREEE (reference sequence). Trimming took off 2 bases at V and 7 bases at J, with 10 bases between the two ends. The CDR3 sequence: CASSLDEGQPQHF. As DNA, the CDR3 is TGTGCCAGCAGCTTAGACGAGGGGCAGCCCCAGCATTTT.

The chain couples TRBV2 to TRBJ2-1; the D call may be TRBD1 or TRBD2 (5 bases each). Germline V gene data show CDR1 as SNHLY and CDR2 as FYNNEI. The CDR3 is made up of 14 amino acids. Trimming stripped 4 bases from V and 4 bases from J, with 11 bases between. The CDR3 loop reads CASSVRDQYNEQFF. The CDR3 DNA reads as TGTGCCAGCAGTGTCCGGGACCAGTACAATGAGCAGTTCTTC.

The chain uses TRBV9 and TRBJ1-2; the D gene is possibly TRBD1 (6 bases). CDR1 is SGDLS and CDR2 is YYNGEE in the germline V gene. The length of the CDR3 is 13 residues. V lost 7 bases to trimming and J lost 6 bases, with 16 bases between them. CDR3 sequence (DNA): TGTGCCAGCGGAGAAGGGGGATTCGATGGCTACACCTTC. This encodes CASGEGGFDGYTF.

V and J are TRBV19 and TRBJ2-7, with D perhaps TRBD1 or TRBD2 (5 bases each). Trimming took 6 bases from V and 0 from J, leaving 12 bases between them. Germline V gene sequence: CDR1 LNHDA, CDR2 SQIVND (reference sequence). The CDR3 has 14 amino acids. The CDR3 sequence is CASRQPGSSYEQYF. CDR3 nucleotide sequence: TGTGCCAGTAGACAACCAGGGAGCTCCTACGAGCAGTACTTC.

V usage is TRBV29-1 and J usage is TRBJ2-1, with 12 bases identical to TRBD2. Germline-derived CDR1 and CDR2 are SQVTM and ANQGSEA. V shed 1 base and J 1 base; nucleotides not matched to a gene: 2. This CDR3 is 16 amino acids long. CDR3 protein: CSVEGLAGESYNEQFF. The DNA of the CDR3 is TGCAGCGTTGAAGGACTAGCGGGAGAATCCTACAATGAGCAGTTCTTC.

In its sample, this clone was seen a few times. This chain connects TRBV29-1 to TRBJ1-5, with D unresolved. Germline V gives CDR1 SQVTM, CDR2 ANQGSEA. The V end was cut by 4 bases, the J end by 3 bases, with 7 bases between. The CDR3 totals 12 residues. Here the CDR3 reads CSVGGYNQPQHF. CDR3 nucleotides: TGCAGCGTTGGGGGATACAATCAGCCCCAGCATTTT. The variable domain in full, with the rest retrieved from reference TRBV29-1 and TRBJ1-5, is SAVISQKPSRDICQRGTSLTIQCQVDSQVTMMFWYRQQPGQSLTLIATANQGSEATYESGFVIDKFPISRPNLTFSTLTVSNMSPEDSSIYLCSVGGYNQPQHFGDGTRLSIL.

As for this clone: Distinct nucleotide sequences in the sample also encode this CDR3. This rearrangement joins TRBV7-2 to TRBJ1-5; 7 bases align to TRBD1. This CDR3 contains 15 residues. CDR1 is SGHTA, CDR2 FQGNSA, per germline. J lost 4 bases, V lost 1 base, and 4 bases had no gene match. For the CDR3, the DNA is TGTGCCAGCAGCTTAGTGGAGGGGGCGAATCAGCCCCAGCATTTT. It specifies CASSLVEGANQPQHF.

The chain employs TRBV29-1 and TRBJ2-1; the D gene is possibly TRBD1 (7 bases). The ends were cut back, 3 bases at V and 7 bases at J, with 16 bases in the middle. Looked up from germline, CDR1 is SQVTM and CDR2 is ANQGSEA. The CDR3 has 14 residues. The CDR3 DNA reads TGCAGCGTTGAGGGCAGGGGGGCAGTTAATGAGCAGTTCTTC. It yields the protein CSVEGRGAVNEQFF.

The rearrangement joins TRBV7-8 to TRBJ1-3; 9 positions agree with TRBD1. Germline V gene lookup returns CDR1 SGHVS and CDR2 FQNEAQ. Losses at the gene ends were 4 bases for V and 4 bases for J; bases not matched to a gene: 8. CDR3 length: 16 residues. The DNA for the CDR3 is TGTGCCAGCAGCTCCGGACAGGGGAATAGCGGAAACACCATATATTTT. It translates to CASSSGQGNSGNTIYF.

The V gene is TRBV5-1, the J gene TRBJ2-3; D is unclear. V was pared by 0 bases and J by 2 bases, with 13 bases between. CDR1 and CDR2 from the germline V gene are SGHRS and YFSETQ. This CDR3 is 16 amino acids long. This chain's CDR3 is CASSLALQETTDTQYF. CDR3 DNA sequence: TGCGCCAGCAGCTTGGCTCTACAAGAAACCACAGATACGCAGTATTTT.

The gene calls are TRBV19 and TRBJ2-4; no reliable D call. This CDR3 is built from 16 residues. Germline V lookup: CDR1 LNHDA, CDR2 SQIVND (reference sequence). V lost 5 bases to trimming and J lost 0 bases, with 14 bases between them. The CDR3 sequence is CASSLVPDLAKNIQYF. The CDR3 DNA sequence: TGTGCCAGTAGTTTAGTTCCAGACTTAGCCAAAAACATTCAGTACTTC.

J is TRBJ1-1 and V is TRBV2, with 7 bases identical to TRBD1. The CDR3 runs to 14 residues. The trim removed 8 bases at V and 7 bases at J, leaving 13 bases unmatched. Germline CDR1 reads SNHLY; CDR2 reads FYNNEI. CDR3 protein: CASDDMRGPGEAFF. The CDR3 nucleotides read TGTGCCAGCGACGACATGAGGGGGCCAGGTGAAGCTTTCTTT.

As to this clone: Distinct nucleotide sequences in the sample also encode this CDR3. The V and J genes are TRBV6-4 and TRBJ2-3; 10 bases map to TRBD1. Trimming at V came to 6 bases and at J to 5 bases, leaving 2 bases not matched to a gene. This CDR3 region has 13 residues. The V gene's germline CDR1 is MRHNA and CDR2 SNTAGT. CDR3 region: CASSRDRGDTQYF. The CDR3, as DNA: TGTGCCAGCAGCCGGGACAGGGGAGATACGCAGTATTTT.